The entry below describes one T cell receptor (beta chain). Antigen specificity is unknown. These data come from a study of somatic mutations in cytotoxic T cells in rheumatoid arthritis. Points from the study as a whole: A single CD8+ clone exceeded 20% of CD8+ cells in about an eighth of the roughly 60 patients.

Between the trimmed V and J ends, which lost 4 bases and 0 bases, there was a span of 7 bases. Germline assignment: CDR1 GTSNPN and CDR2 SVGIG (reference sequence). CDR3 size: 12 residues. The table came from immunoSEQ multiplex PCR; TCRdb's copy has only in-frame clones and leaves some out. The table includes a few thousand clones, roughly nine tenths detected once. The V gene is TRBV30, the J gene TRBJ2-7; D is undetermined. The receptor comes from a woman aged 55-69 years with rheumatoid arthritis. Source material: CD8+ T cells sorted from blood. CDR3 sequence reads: CAWTMSSYEQYF. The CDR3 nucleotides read TGTGCCTGGACGATGAGCTCCTACGAGCAGTACTTC.